This passage covers 23 T cell receptor beta chains from one sample sequenced in a study of early T cells in non-severe SARS-CoV-2 infection. In TCRdb, the 5' RACE reads were re-called with MiXCR into one record per CDR3 protein. The sample carries around 80,000 distinct CDR3 sequences, around 10% recorded once. Specimen: whole blood, collected at baseline. These TCRs come from an adult who was a healthcare worker with PCR-confirmed SARS-CoV-2 infection or an uninfected control (not recorded which).

This clonotype has just one count. The chain links TRBV28 to TRBJ2-7; D unclear. This CDR3 contains 14 residues. Per the germline V gene, CDR1 is MDHEN and CDR2 is SYDVKM. V lost 1 base, J lost 0 bases, and 7 bases lay in between. CDR3 loop: CASSLFWGSYEQYF. CDR3 bases: TGTGCCAGCAGTTTATTCTGGGGCTCCTACGAGCAGTACTTC.

This clonotype was counted many times. The chain couples TRBV7-6 to TRBJ2-1; TRBD2 aligns across 10 bases. V lost 2 bases to trimming and J lost 6 bases; unmatched junction nucleotides: 1. The CDR3 covers 14 residues. Germline loops: CDR1 SGHVS, CDR2 FNYEAQ. The CDR3 sequence: CASSLKRGGNEQFF. The CDR3 nucleotides read TGTGCCAGCAGCTTAAAGCGGGGGGGCAATGAGCAGTTCTTC.

This CDR3 is CATGSGYGYTF. Here the CDR3 DNA reads TGTGCCACCGGGAGCGGCTATGGCTACACCTTC. V and J are TRBV12-3 or TRBV12-4 and TRBJ1-2, with D unclear. With 10 bases removed from V and 4 bases from J, the gap between germline ends came to 10 bases. This CDR3 contains 11 residues.

The chain couples TRBV7-3 to TRBJ2-2; D gene unclear. Per germline, CDR1 SGHTA and CDR2 FQGTGA. The CDR3 extends over 13 amino acids. V was cut by 5 bases and J by 6 bases, with 10 bases left in between. CDR3 in amino acids: CASSPATAGELFF. CDR3 in DNA: TGTGCCAGCAGCCCAGCGACGGCCGGGGAGCTGTTTTTT. Full variable domain (outside the CDR3, taken from reference TRBV7-3 and TRBJ2-2): GAGVSQTPSNKVTEKGKYVELRCDPISGHTALYWYRQSLGQGPEFLIYFQGTGAADDSGLPNDRFFAVRPEGSVSTLKIQRTERGDSAVYLCASSPATAGELFFGEGSRLTVL.

The J gene is TRBJ1-5, the V gene TRBV5-1, with D unclear. The length of the CDR3 is 15 residues. CDR1 and CDR2 (germline): SGHRS, YFSETQ. Trimming left V 1 base short and J 7 bases short, with 15 bases between. As DNA, the CDR3 is TGCGCCAGCAGCTTGCCCCCTTTCCGGGAACAGCCCCAGCATTTT. Translated, it gives CASSLPPFREQPQHF.

This sequence joins TRBV7-8 and TRBJ2-7, with 9 bases lining up with TRBD1. The CDR3 runs to 15 residues. Germline V gene data show CDR1 as SGHVS and CDR2 as FQNEAQ. Losses at the gene ends were 5 bases for V and 1 base for J; bases not matched to a gene: 6. Here the CDR3 DNA reads TGTGCCAGCAGCCGGCACAGGGGGCCATCCTACGAGCAGTACTTC. Its protein product is CASSRHRGPSYEQYF. Together with reference TRBV7-8 and TRBJ2-7, the CDR3 gives the full variable domain: GAGVSQSPRYKVAKRGQDVALRCDPISGHVSLFWYQQALGQGPEFLTYFQNEAQLDKSGLPSDRFFAERPEGSVSTLKIQRTQQEDSAVYLCASSRHRGPSYEQYFGPGTRLTVT.

Comments on this clonotype: This may be a read error, as it is one base from a much larger clone. The genes are TRBV19 and TRBJ1-5; the D gene is possibly TRBD1 (6 bases). The CDR3 covers 16 residues. Germline V CDR1 and CDR2: LNHDA, SQIVND (reference sequence). This CDR3 is CVSSTNAGHLNQPQHF. The CDR3 bases are TGTGTCAGTAGTACTAATGCGGGACACCTCAATCAGCCCCAGCATTTT.

Only a few counts were recorded for this clonotype. The CDR3 DNA reads as TGTGCCAGCAGCAAATCACTCCCAGTAGAGACCCAGTACTTC. It encodes CASSKSLPVETQYF. V gene TRBV6-2 or TRBV6-3 combines with J gene TRBJ2-5; no definite D call. Germline CDR1 reads MNHEY; CDR2 reads SVGEGT. The CDR3 has 14 residues. The V end lost 6 bases, the J end lost 4 bases, and 15 bases lay between the germline ends.

This clonotype turned up a few times. The rearrangement links TRBV24-1 to TRBJ2-5; the D call may be TRBD1 or TRBD2 (7 bases each). The V end lost 9 bases, the J end lost 4 bases, and 14 bases lay between the germline ends. The CDR3 consists of 13 residues. Germline V gene lookup returns CDR1 KGHDR and CDR2 SFDVKD. CDR3 region: CATSDREGETQYF. In DNA, the CDR3 is TGTGCCACCTCCGACAGGGAGGGAGAGACCCAGTACTTC.

The gene calls are TRBV3-1 and TRBJ1-3; D is uncertain. Trimming removed 6 bases at V and 4 bases at J, with 13 bases between. The CDR3 contains 14 residues. The V gene's germline CDR1 is LGHDT and CDR2 YNNKEL (reference sequence). The CDR3 protein is CASSAQRKGNTIYF. CDR3 DNA sequence: TGTGCCAGCAGTGCCCAGAGGAAGGGAAACACCATATATTTT.

This clonotype was seen repeatedly, ten times or more. J is TRBJ1-5 and V is TRBV3-1; D remains ambiguous. Germline V gives CDR1 LGHDT, CDR2 YNNKEL (reference sequence). The V end lost 1 base, the J end lost 0 bases, and 7 bases lay between the germline ends. The CDR3 extends over 15 amino acids. In DNA, the CDR3 is TGTGCCAGCAGCCAAGGGCGGGTTAGCAATCAGCCCCAGCATTTT. Translated: CASSQGRVSNQPQHF.

The sample holds many counts of this clonotype. The chain links TRBV9 to TRBJ2-5; D is uncertain. The CDR3 totals 14 residues. Germline assignment: CDR1 SGDLS and CDR2 YYNGEE. Deletions cut 4 bases from V and 1 base from J, with 11 bases between. CDR3 protein: CASSPRGVQETQYF. CDR3 bases: TGTGCCAGCAGCCCCCGCGGTGTCCAAGAGACCCAGTACTTC.

This clonotype was counted at least ten times. The V gene is TRBV25-1, the J gene TRBJ1-4; maybe TRBD1 (6 bases). The CDR3 consists of 15 residues. Per the germline V gene, CDR1 is MGHDK and CDR2 is SYGVNS. V lost 3 bases, J lost 8 bases, and 16 bases lay in between. The CDR3 reads CASSDSWGAGEKLFF. The CDR3, as DNA: TGTGCCAGCAGTGACTCCTGGGGGGCAGGAGAAAAACTGTTTTTT.

This clonotype was observed a few times. The chain carries TRBV6-6 and TRBJ1-3, with D unresolved. Trimming shortened V by 0 bases and J by 2 bases, and 5 bases separated the two germline ends. Germline V gene sequence: CDR1 MNHNY, CDR2 SVGAGI (reference sequence). The CDR3 is 14 residues long. CDR3 amino acids: CASSYSEAGNTIYF. In DNA, the CDR3 is TGTGCCAGCAGTTACTCAGAAGCTGGAAACACCATATATTTT.

The rearrangement links TRBV6-1 to TRBJ2-5, with unresolved D. Looked up from germline, CDR1 is MNHNS and CDR2 is SASEGT. Trimming shortened V by 2 bases and J by 1 base, and 8 bases separated the two germline ends. This CDR3 has 14 amino acids. The CDR3 region has the DNA TGTGCCAGCAGTGAATTTCTCTTCCAAGAGACCCAGTACTTC. Its protein is CASSEFLFQETQYF.

The table lists this clonotype with a few counts. CDR3 sequence: CASSGPWREQYF. The CDR3 DNA follows: TGTGCCAGCTCGGGACCTTGGAGAGAGCAGTACTTC. The rearrangement joins TRBV28 to TRBJ2-7; the D gene could be TRBD1 or TRBD2 (5 bases each). Germline V CDR1 and CDR2: MDHEN, SYDVKM. This CDR3 contains 12 residues. V lost 8 bases to trimming and J lost 7 bases, with 15 bases between them.

The chain couples TRBV10-3 to TRBJ1-1; no reliable D call. V was pared by 2 bases and J by 3 bases, with 4 bases between. CDR1 is ENHRY and CDR2 is SYGVKD in the germline V gene. The CDR3 sequence is 12 residues long. The CDR3 nucleotides are TGTGCCATCAGTGAGGGATACACTGAAGCTTTCTTT. Translated, it gives CAISEGYTEAFF.

Ten or more counts support this clonotype. The chain recombines TRBV10-3 with TRBJ2-1; 10 bases fit TRBD2. The CDR3 is made up of 16 amino acids. V was pared by 7 bases and J by 8 bases, with 14 bases of the junction left unmatched. The germline V gene has CDR1 ENHRY and CDR2 SYGVKD. DNA for the CDR3: TGTGCCATCATGAATGGAAAGCGGGGGGGCCTCTATGAGCAGTTCTTC. Amino acid sequence: CAIMNGKRGGLYEQFF.

This clonotype showed up just a few times. The CDR3 loop reads CASSLLARLAGAVNGELFF. The CDR3 DNA is TGTGCCAGCAGTTTACTGGCCCGACTAGCGGGGGCTGTGAACGGGGAGCTGTTTTTT. This chain links TRBV12-3 or TRBV12-4 with TRBJ2-2; 12 nucleotides agree with TRBD2. Germline trimming cut 2 bases from V and 7 bases from J; bases unmatched to any gene: 14. CDR3 size: 19 residues.

The chain couples TRBV6-6 to TRBJ2-1, with D tentatively TRBD1 (6 bases). V lost 5 bases and J lost 4, with 12 bases in between. CDR3 size: 14 residues. The germline gives CDR1 MNHNY, CDR2 SVGAGI (reference sequence). The CDR3 here is CASSQRDIYNEQFF. CDR3 coding DNA: TGTGCCAGCAGTCAGAGGGACATATACAATGAGCAGTTCTTC.

This clonotype was found a few times. The chain links TRBV21-1 to TRBJ1-1; the table assigns TRBD1, which was not confirmed against the DNA. TRBV21-1 is marked as a pseudogene. The length of the CDR3 is 14 residues. The CDR3 DNA reads TGTGCCAGCAGCGGGACAGGGACCAACACTGAAGCTTTCTTT. Encoded protein: CASSGTGTNTEAFF.

In this sample, this clonotype turned up a few times. This sequence joins TRBV7-2 and TRBJ1-5; the D gene is possibly TRBD1 (5 bases). The CDR3 covers 13 residues. CDR1 and CDR2 from the germline V gene are SGHTA and FQGNSA. The V end was cut by 3 bases, the J end by 7 bases, with 10 bases between. DNA for the CDR3: TGTGCCAGCAGCTTGAGGGGCGGGCAGCCCCAGCATTTT. Encoded protein: CASSLRGGQPQHF.

This chain connects TRBV12-3 or TRBV12-4 to TRBJ1-2; D gene unclear. This CDR3 has 12 amino acids. V shed 6 bases and J shed 8 bases, with 13 bases lying between them. CDR3 region: CASSPDGSGYTF. The CDR3 DNA follows: TGTGCCAGCAGCCCGGACGGCAGCGGCTACACCTTC.